One and the same sample provided the 10 T cell receptor beta chains below, sequenced in a study of technical replicates of blood from several donors. Produced via immunoSEQ multiplex PCR; TCRdb's table is partial and in-frame only. The sample has about 75,000 clones, around 97% seen once; the top ten hold approximately 0.3%. The specimen sequenced was T cells isolated from PBMCs. The receptors shown here come from a human donor in good health.

The chain employs TRBV2 and TRBJ2-4, with D uncertain. This CDR3 comprises 12 residues. Germline V CDR1 and CDR2: SNHLY, FYNNEI. The V gene lost 0 bases and the J gene lost 9 bases, with 6 bases spanning the gap. This CDR3 reads CASSEASSIQYF. CDR3 nucleotide sequence: TGTGCCAGCAGTGAAGCGTCGAGCATTCAGTACTTC.

The V gene is TRBV7-9, the J gene TRBJ2-5; 8 nucleotides match TRBD1. Germline CDR1 is SEHNR and CDR2 is FQNEAQ (reference sequence). This CDR3 is built from 13 residues. V gave up 7 bases and J gave up 2 bases; unmatched junction bases: 3. This CDR3 reads CASKNRGQETQYF. CDR3 bases: TGTGCCAGCAAAAACAGGGGGCAAGAGACCCAGTACTTC. The complete variable domain, with remaining parts taken from reference TRBV7-9 and TRBJ2-5, reads DTGVSQNPRHKITKRGQNVTFRCDPISEHNRLYWYRQTLGQGPEFLTYFQNEAQLEKSRLLSDRFSAERPKGSFSTLEIQRTEQGDSAMYLCASKNRGQETQYFGPGTRLLVL.

The rearrangement uses TRBV7-3 and TRBJ1-2; D perhaps matches TRBD1 (5 bases). Germline V gene lookup returns CDR1 SGHTA and CDR2 FQGTGA. The ends were cut back, 1 base at V and 3 bases at J, with 6 bases in the middle. The CDR3 covers 13 residues. CDR3: CASSLSRDYGYTF. The DNA of the CDR3 is TGTGCCAGCAGCTTAAGCAGGGACTATGGCTACACCTTC.

V and J are TRBV7-8 and TRBJ1-5, with 9 bases aligning to TRBD1. This CDR3 is built from 15 residues. Trimming took 5 bases from V and 7 from J; bases not matched to a gene: 9. The germline CDR1 and CDR2 sequences are SGHVS and FQNEAQ. CDR3 region: CASSPPGTGRQPQHF. Written as DNA, the CDR3 is TGTGCCAGCAGCCCGCCAGGGACAGGGCGACAGCCCCAGCATTTT.

In DNA form, the CDR3 reads TGTGCCAGTAGTATAAGTATACTAGCAGTCTACAATGAGCAGTTCTTC. Its translation: CASSISILAVYNEQFF. This sequence joins TRBV19 and TRBJ2-1, with D possibly TRBD2 on 6 matching bases. CDR3 size: 16 residues. Germline CDR1 is LNHDA and CDR2 is SQIVND (reference sequence). V was cut by 2 bases and J by 3 bases, with 14 bases left in between. The full variable domain, in which reference TRBV19 and TRBJ2-1 provide the parts outside the CDR3, is DGGITQSPKYLFRKEGQNVTLSCEQNLNHDAMYWYRQDPGQGLRLIYYSQIVNDFQKGDIAEGYSVSREKKESFPLTVTSAQKNPTAFYLCASSISILAVYNEQFFGPGTRLTVL.

The chain couples TRBV7-9 to TRBJ2-3; no definite D call. V shed 1 base and J shed 4 bases, with 12 bases lying between them. CDR1 is SEHNR and CDR2 is FQNEAQ in the germline V gene (reference sequence). The CDR3 has 15 residues. The chain's CDR3 is CASSLVTPPADTQYF. CDR3 bases: TGTGCCAGCAGCTTAGTCACGCCTCCGGCAGATACGCAGTATTTT.

The genes are TRBV28 and TRBJ2-6, with D possibly being TRBD1 (6 bases). The germline V gene has CDR1 MDHEN and CDR2 SYDVKM. CDR3 size: 15 residues. The V end lost 5 bases, the J end lost 3 bases, and 11 bases lay between the germline ends. The CDR3 coding sequence is TGTGCCAGCAGTCCCAGGGGAAGTGGGGCCAACGTCCTGACTTTC. It translates to CASSPRGSGANVLTF.

This chain links TRBV10-3 with TRBJ2-2; 7 bases fit TRBD1. Germline CDR1 ENHRY, CDR2 SYGVKD. The V and J ends lost 2 bases and 6 bases, in that order; junction bases with no gene match: 6. The CDR3 spans 15 residues. This chain's CDR3 is CAISEGQASPGELFF. CDR3 nucleotide sequence: TGTGCCATCAGTGAGGGACAGGCCTCACCCGGGGAGCTGTTTTTT.

Only one count was recorded for this clone. This chain links TRBV6-4 with TRBJ1-2; D gene unclear. CDR1 is MRHNA, CDR2 SNTAGT, per germline. The CDR3 covers 11 residues. Trimming stripped 8 bases from V and 7 bases from J, with 11 bases between. The CDR3 loop is CASYGSGGYTF. The CDR3 DNA is TGTGCCAGCTACGGGAGCGGTGGCTACACCTTC.

The rearrangement uses TRBV4-2 and TRBJ2-7; maybe TRBD2 (5 bases). The CDR3 consists of 13 residues. Trimming shortened V by 1 base and J by 5 bases, and 9 bases separated the two germline ends. Germline V lookup: CDR1 LGHNA, CDR2 YNFKEQ. CDR3 nucleotide sequence: TGTGCCAGCAGCCAAGTGGAAGCGGACGAGCAGTACTTC. This translates into CASSQVEADEQYF.